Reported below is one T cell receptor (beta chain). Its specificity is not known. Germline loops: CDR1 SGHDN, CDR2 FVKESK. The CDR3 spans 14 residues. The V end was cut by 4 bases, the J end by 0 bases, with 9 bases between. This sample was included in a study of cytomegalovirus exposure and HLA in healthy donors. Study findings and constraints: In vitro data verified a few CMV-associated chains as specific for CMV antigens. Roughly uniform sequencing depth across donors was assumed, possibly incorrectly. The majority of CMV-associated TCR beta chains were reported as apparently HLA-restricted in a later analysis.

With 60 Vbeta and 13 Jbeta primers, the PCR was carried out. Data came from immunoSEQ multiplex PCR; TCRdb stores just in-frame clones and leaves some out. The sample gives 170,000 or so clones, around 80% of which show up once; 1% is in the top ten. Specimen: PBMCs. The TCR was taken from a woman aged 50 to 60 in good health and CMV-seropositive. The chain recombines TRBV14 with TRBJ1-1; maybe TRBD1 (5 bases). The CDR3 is CASSRTQMNTEAFF. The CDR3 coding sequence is TGTGCCAGCAGCCGGACACAAATGAACACTGAAGCTTTCTTT.